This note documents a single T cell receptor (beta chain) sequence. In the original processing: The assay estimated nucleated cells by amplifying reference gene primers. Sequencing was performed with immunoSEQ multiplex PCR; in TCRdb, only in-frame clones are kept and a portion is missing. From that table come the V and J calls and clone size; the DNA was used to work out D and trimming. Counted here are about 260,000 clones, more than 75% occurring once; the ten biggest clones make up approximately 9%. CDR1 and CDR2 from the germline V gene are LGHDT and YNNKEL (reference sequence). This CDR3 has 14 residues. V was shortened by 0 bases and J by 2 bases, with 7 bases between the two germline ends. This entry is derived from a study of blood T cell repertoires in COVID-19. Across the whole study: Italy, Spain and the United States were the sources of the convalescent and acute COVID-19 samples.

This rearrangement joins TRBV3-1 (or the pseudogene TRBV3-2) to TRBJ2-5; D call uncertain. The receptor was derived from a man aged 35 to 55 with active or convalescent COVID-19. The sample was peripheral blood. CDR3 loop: CASSQEPGQETQYF. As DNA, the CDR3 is TGTGCCAGCAGCCAAGAGCCCGGGCAAGAGACCCAGTACTTC.